This T cell receptor beta chain was sequenced in a study of T cell responses to AZD1222 COVID-19 vaccine (dated by TCRdb to the early 2020s). Describing the broader study: Because spike-specific TCR depth and breadth did not differ between the two schedules, AZD1222 recipients who got a second dose at roughly 4 weeks were pooled with those who got a second dose at roughly 12 weeks. A total of 230 to 250 trial participants underwent TCR sequencing, of whom 207 received two doses of AZD1222 and some 26 received two doses of the MenACWY control vaccine. Enrollment into the trials was organized by age into subgroups of 18-55, 56-69 and 70-plus years, and those subgroups contained around 150, 28 and 57 TCR-sequenced participants, respectively.

Notes on this clone: The clone's antigen remains unknown. Per-base qualities were not stored, and no clone one base away is much larger.

V was cut back by 2 bases and J by 1 base, leaving a gap of 15 bases between them. Inclusive of the bounding cysteine and phenylalanine, the CDR3 is 16 residues long. Only the CDR3 portion is preserved as DNA: 48 bases, with reading frame beginning at the first base. Taken from the germline V gene, the CDR1 and CDR2 loops are MGHRA and YSYEKL. The CDR3 regions of human TCRbeta chains were analyzed by immunosequencing. Under the source paper's analysis protocol: TCRs in the repertoires were compared against a reference library of SARS-CoV-2-specific TCRs that had been generated with the MIRA antigen-specificity platform. Breadth was defined as the fraction of unique TCRs that were SARS-CoV-2-associated, and depth was defined as the fraction of total T cells that were SARS-CoV-2-associated. Using the MIRA data, each spike-specific TCR was assigned both to the spike region to which the TCR was reactive and to a CD4 or CD8 class. Log10-transformed breadth and depth values were compared by one-way ANOVA with Sidak's multiple comparisons tests. In its TCRdb copy, this immuneACCESS table keeps in-frame sequences only and misses some clones. Where compared with another copy, unresolved V genes explain less than half of these, and the others have no known cause. Clone size and the V and J calls come from that table; the DNA yielded D and trimming. The sample table contains 200,000 to 300,000 clones; only one count was recorded for roughly 93% of them. The biggest ten clones account for less than 0.65% of the sample.

The full study reports these points: Participants were mostly white British and included more females than males, and it was suggested by the authors that clonal diversity may have been underestimated. The 56-69-year group was small, and its depth increase did not reach significance, likely because of low power. CD4 TCRs associated with the vaccine covered the entire spike protein, and the dominant responses were in regions 160-218 and 743-854. Epitopes outside the regions mutated in the B.1.351 and B.1.1.7 variants were reportedly recognized by nearly half of the unique spike-specific TCRs. Because no day 14 peak-response samples were available, the repertoires could be characterized only after the peak T cell response. A significant rise in spike-specific TCR breadth and depth was observed after two AZD1222 doses relative to day 0 and relative to MenACWY recipients. Conclusions about previously exposed vaccinees were limited because only six AZD1222 recipients were SARS-CoV-2 seropositive at baseline.

The time point label for this specimen denotes: baseline before first vaccination. Vaccinee samples were obtained from the UK trials COV001 and COV002, which included a single-blind randomized controlled phase 2/3 trial of AZD1222 (ChAdOx1 nCoV-19) in healthy adults. For TCRbeta chain sequencing, PBMC samples from trial participants were taken at day 0 and at day 28 after the second dose. This sample comprised peripheral blood, obtained on day 0 of AZD1222 vaccination. The receptor was derived from an adult in good health. Recombination linked TRBV4-1 to TRBJ2-7; TRBD1 is a possible D gene, resting on 6 matching bases. The sequenced DNA: TGCGCCAGCAGCCAACTACTCAGGGGAAGGTCCTACGAGCAGTACTTC. Its protein product is CASSQLLRGRSYEQYF.